This T cell receptor (beta chain) appears in the sequencing data of a study of persistence of HIV-infected CD4 T cells. The study, taken as a whole, reports: Within sorted populations, more oligoclonal TCRs accompanied more oligoclonal proviruses.

Cells were stimulated nonspecifically with anti-CD3/anti-CD28 magnetic beads. Responding CD4+ T cells were sorted by upregulation of both CD40 ligand and CD69. These HIV-1-infected adults initiated suppressive ART in chronic infection. Points on this clone: No antigen is known for it.

This was the immunoSEQ version 4 assay in survey mode. Using immunoSEQ multiplex PCR, the repertoire was profiled, and TCRdb retains in-frame clones only, with some absent. The sample has roughly 41,000 clones; about nine tenths are singletons. This specimen consisted of CD4+ T cells sorted from PBMCs after 18-hour stimulation, obtained from a patient who received antiretroviral therapy. This TCR was recovered from an adult man with HIV who was CMV-seropositive.

The CDR3 sequence: CASSQTGGAFF. CDR3 nucleotide sequence: TGTGCCAGCAGCCAGACAGGGGGAGCTTTCTTT. The V and J genes are TRBV3-1 (or the pseudogene TRBV3-2) and TRBJ1-1; 9 nucleotides align to TRBD1. Germline assignment: CDR1 LGHDT and CDR2 YNNKEL (reference sequence). This CDR3 is 11 amino acids long. The V segment lost 3 bases and the J segment 10 bases; nucleotides outside the gene matches: 0.